One and the same sample provided the 24 T cell receptor beta chains below, sequenced in a study. Each CDR3 protein gets one entry after TCRdb re-called the 5' RACE reads with MiXCR. Of thousands of distinct CDR3 sequences listed, more than 65% are singletons. The specimen sequenced was naive CD4+ T cells sorted from blood. Subset of the sample: naive CD4+ T cells, CD4+CD45RA+CD25-. All receptors derive from a female donor with breast cancer.

This chain connects TRBV27 to TRBJ2-3; 9 positions match TRBD2. The length of the CDR3 is 15 residues. Germline-derived CDR1 and CDR2 are MNHEY and SMNVEV (reference sequence). J was trimmed by 5 bases and V by 4 bases; bases with no gene match: 7. The CDR3 sequence is CASSSGLAGVDTQYF. DNA for the CDR3: TGTGCCAGCAGTTCCGGGTTAGCGGGAGTAGATACGCAGTATTTT.

CDR3 region: CASSQDMRPKGDTQYF. In DNA form, the CDR3 reads TGCGCCAGCAGCCAAGATATGCGACCTAAGGGAGATACGCAGTATTTT. V and J are TRBV4-1 and TRBJ2-3, with unresolved D. This CDR3 spans 16 amino acids. Trimming left V 0 bases short and J 5 bases short, with 15 bases between. CDR1 and CDR2 from the germline V gene are MGHRA and YSYEKL.

The chain links TRBV29-1 to TRBJ1-1, with D maybe TRBD1 (5 bases). The CDR3 sequence is 13 residues long. From germline, CDR1 is SQVTM and CDR2 ANQGSEA. Trimming removed 7 bases from V and 7 bases from J, with 19 bases in between. This CDR3 is CSATVMAGVEAFF. The CDR3 DNA is TGCAGCGCCACTGTCATGGCGGGGGTTGAAGCTTTCTTT. Based on the CDR3 plus reference TRBV29-1 and TRBJ1-1, the full variable domain is SAVISQKPSRDICQRGTSLTIQCQVDSQVTMMFWYRQQPGQSLTLIATANQGSEATYESGFVIDKFPISRPNLTFSTLTVSNMSPEDSSIYLCSATVMAGVEAFFGQGTRLTVV.

The V and J genes are TRBV12-3 or TRBV12-4 and TRBJ2-1; D ambiguous. The CDR3 loop spans 11 amino acids. Trimming left V 0 bases short and J 6 bases short, with 0 bases between. The chain's CDR3 is CASSLANEQFF. DNA of the CDR3: TGTGCCAGCAGTTTAGCCAATGAGCAGTTCTTC.

The chain joins TRBV4-2 to TRBJ2-3, with 13 bases matching TRBD2. This CDR3 region has 16 residues. Germline V lookup: CDR1 LGHNA, CDR2 YNFKEQ. J lost 6 bases, V lost 4 bases, and 7 bases had no gene match. DNA of the CDR3: TGTGCCAGCAGCCCGGGACTAGCGGGGAGCGGGGATACGCAGTATTTT. Its protein is CASSPGLAGSGDTQYF.

The V call is TRBV27, the J call TRBJ2-5; 8 bases are shared with TRBD2. Germline trimming cut 8 bases from V and 5 bases from J; bases unmatched to any gene: 10. CDR1 and CDR2 (germline): MNHEY, SMNVEV (reference sequence). The CDR3 covers 14 residues. This CDR3 reads CASRFTAGAETQYF. In DNA, the CDR3 is TGTGCCAGCCGATTCACAGCGGGGGCGGAGACCCAGTACTTC.

This chain joins TRBV28 and TRBJ2-7; D is undetermined. V was trimmed by 6 bases and J by 3 bases, leaving 6 bases between them. CDR3 length: 11 amino acids. CDR1 and CDR2 from the germline V gene are MDHEN and SYDVKM. The CDR3 sequence: CASRNDYEQYF. CDR3 nucleotide sequence: TGTGCCAGCAGAAACGACTACGAGCAGTACTTC.

The V gene is TRBV20-1, the J gene TRBJ2-7; D is undetermined. V was shortened by 3 bases and J by 2 bases, with 14 bases between the two germline ends. Germline V gene data show CDR1 as DFQATT and CDR2 as SNEGSKA (reference sequence). This CDR3 spans 14 amino acids. The CDR3 sequence is CSASRQPSTYEQYF. In nucleotides, the CDR3 is TGCAGTGCTAGTCGGCAGCCTTCCACCTACGAGCAGTACTTC.

The chain has TRBV20-1 and TRBJ2-1; no firm D call. CDR1 and CDR2 from the germline V gene are DFQATT and SNEGSKA (reference sequence). Trimming shortened V by 2 bases and J by 10 bases, and 12 bases separated the two germline ends. This CDR3 is built from 12 residues. The CDR3 loop reads CSARPSISEQFF. The DNA of the CDR3 is TGCAGTGCTAGACCCTCCATCAGCGAGCAGTTCTTC.

V and J are TRBV7-3 and TRBJ1-1; a possible D gene is TRBD1 (5 bases). There are 13 residues in the CDR3. Germline CDR1 and CDR2: SGHTA and FQGTGA. Trimming cost V 2 bases and J 2 bases, with 6 bases left between them. The CDR3 loop is CASSLDRNTEAFF. Written as DNA, the CDR3 is TGTGCCAGCAGCTTAGACAGAAACACTGAAGCTTTCTTT.

The chain couples TRBV5-1 to TRBJ2-5, with TRBD1 matching 7 bases. The CDR3 has 14 residues. Germline CDR1 reads SGHRS; CDR2 reads YFSETQ. V shed 0 bases and J 4 bases; nucleotides not matched to a gene: 3. The CDR3 sequence: CASSLGQGGETQYF. The CDR3 DNA sequence: TGCGCCAGCAGCTTGGGACAGGGTGGAGAGACCCAGTACTTC.

V usage is TRBV2 and J usage is TRBJ1-2; D may be TRBD1 (5 bases). In germline, CDR1 is SNHLY, CDR2 FYNNEI. The CDR3 has 14 residues. V was clipped by 1 base and J by 4 bases, with 10 bases between them. The CDR3 loop is CASSEGGGIYGYTF. CDR3 DNA sequence: TGTGCCAGCAGTGAAGGGGGCGGGATCTATGGCTACACCTTC.

The rearrangement uses TRBV7-7 and TRBJ2-2; 9 bases map to TRBD1. V shed 1 base and J 2 bases; nucleotides not matched to a gene: 5. The CDR3 spans 17 residues. In germline, CDR1 is SSHAT, CDR2 FNYEAQ (reference sequence). CDR3 nucleotide sequence: TGTGCCAGCAGCTTAGGGGACAGGGTCATCAACACCGGGGAGCTGTTTTTT. Its protein product is CASSLGDRVINTGELFF.

The chain joins TRBV6-5 to TRBJ2-2, with D maybe TRBD1 (5 bases). V was pared by 2 bases and J by 1 base, with 17 bases between. CDR3 length: 18 residues. Germline values: CDR1 MNHEY, CDR2 SVGAGI. The CDR3 is CASSYGSQDPRNTGELFF. The CDR3 nucleotides read TGTGCCAGCAGTTACGGGTCACAGGACCCCCGGAACACCGGGGAGCTGTTTTTT.

J is TRBJ1-5 and V is TRBV6-1; D perhaps matches TRBD1 (5 bases). Trimming took off 4 bases at V and 0 bases at J, with 10 bases between the two ends. This CDR3 contains 15 residues. Per the germline V gene, CDR1 is MNHNS and CDR2 is SASEGT. The CDR3 spells CASSGGDYSNQPQHF. The CDR3 region has the DNA TGTGCCAGCAGTGGAGGGGACTATAGCAATCAGCCCCAGCATTTT.

This clonotype was picked up one time. The J gene is TRBJ1-1, the V gene TRBV29-1; D is undetermined. CDR3 size: 15 residues. Germline V gene lookup returns CDR1 SQVTM and CDR2 ANQGSEA. V was clipped by 5 bases and J by 0 bases, with 16 bases between them. The CDR3 here is CSVNNPVSMNTEAFF. As DNA, the CDR3 is TGCAGCGTTAACAACCCCGTGAGCATGAACACTGAAGCTTTCTTT.

The chain couples TRBV20-1 to TRBJ2-3; D perhaps matches TRBD2 (5 bases). Deletions cut 3 bases from V and 0 bases from J, with 13 bases between. Germline V gives CDR1 DFQATT, CDR2 SNEGSKA (reference sequence). The CDR3 length is 15 residues. For the CDR3, the DNA is TGCAGTGCTAGTACAGACTACCAAAGCACAGATACGCAGTATTTT. Encoded protein: CSASTDYQSTDTQYF.

The V call is TRBV12-3 or TRBV12-4, the J call TRBJ1-1, with unresolved D. The CDR3 is made up of 14 amino acids. V lost 3 bases and J lost 1, with 9 bases in between. CDR3 residues: CASSFGHQNTEAFF. CDR3 coding DNA: TGTGCCAGCAGTTTTGGGCATCAGAACACTGAAGCTTTCTTT.

This sequence joins TRBV28 and TRBJ2-3; 7 bases match TRBD2. J gave up 2 bases and V 5 bases, and 4 bases lay outside the gene matches. The CDR3 is made up of 14 amino acids. Germline CDR1 reads MDHEN; CDR2 reads SYDVKM. As DNA, the CDR3 is TGTGCCAGCAGTCAGCGGGGCTCCACAGATACGCAGTATTTT. This codes for CASSQRGSTDTQYF.

This clonotype appeared once. V and J are TRBV20-1 and TRBJ2-5, with D perhaps being TRBD1 or TRBD2 (6 bases each). The germline V and J ends were trimmed by 5 bases and 5 bases, with 12 bases remaining between them. Germline V gene sequence: CDR1 DFQATT, CDR2 SNEGSKA (reference sequence). This CDR3 has 12 residues. The CDR3 reads CSARRGVETQYF. The CDR3 DNA is TGCAGTGCTCGGAGGGGGGTTGAGACCCAGTACTTC.

This clonotype showed up just a few times. The J gene is TRBJ1-5, the V gene TRBV4-2; D ambiguous. This CDR3 contains 14 residues. CDR1 is LGHNA and CDR2 is YNFKEQ in the germline V gene. Trimming removed 3 bases at V and 3 bases at J, with 9 bases between. The CDR3 sequence: CASSQDYNNQPQHF. The CDR3 region has the DNA TGTGCCAGCAGCCAGGACTACAACAATCAGCCCCAGCATTTT.

The chain uses TRBV5-5 and TRBJ1-2, with D uncertain. Trimming pared 5 bases from V and 5 bases from J, leaving 13 bases between. The CDR3 extends over 13 amino acids. Germline-derived CDR1 and CDR2 are SGHKS and YYEKEE (reference sequence). In nucleotides, the CDR3 is TGTGCCAGCAGTCGGCGGAGCGCGTATGGCTACACCTTC. Its protein product is CASSRRSAYGYTF.

The chain joins TRBV29-1 to TRBJ1-5; no reliable D call. The CDR3 has 11 amino acids. V lost 3 bases and J lost 11, with 11 bases in between. Germline lookup yields CDR1 SQVTM and CDR2 ANQGSEA. The DNA of the CDR3 is TGCAGCGTTGATTATAGCGGAGCCCAGCATTTT. It translates to CSVDYSGAQHF.

This clonotype was found a few times. The rearrangement joins TRBV2 to TRBJ2-3, with D perhaps matching TRBD2 (6 bases). The length of the CDR3 is 18 residues. Trimming removed 8 bases from V and 6 bases from J, with 30 bases in between. Germline V gives CDR1 SNHLY, CDR2 FYNNEI. The CDR3 here is CASSPGFWAGPNGDTQYF. DNA for the CDR3: TGTGCCAGCTCTCCGGGCTTTTGGGCGGGACCGAACGGCGATACGCAGTATTTT.